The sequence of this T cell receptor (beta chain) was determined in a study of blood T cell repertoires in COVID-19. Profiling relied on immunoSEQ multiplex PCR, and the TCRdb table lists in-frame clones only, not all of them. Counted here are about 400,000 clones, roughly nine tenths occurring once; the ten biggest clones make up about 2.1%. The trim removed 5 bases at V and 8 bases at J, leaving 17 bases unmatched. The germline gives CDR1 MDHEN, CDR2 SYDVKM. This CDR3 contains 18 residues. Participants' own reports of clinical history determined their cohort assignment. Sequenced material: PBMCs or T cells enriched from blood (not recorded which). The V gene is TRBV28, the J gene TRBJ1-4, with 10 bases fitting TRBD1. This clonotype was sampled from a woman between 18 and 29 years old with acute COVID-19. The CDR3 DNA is TGTGCCAGCAGTACGTCTCCGGGACAGGGGCAATCTGGGGAAAAACTGTTTTTT. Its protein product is CASSTSPGQGQSGEKLFF.